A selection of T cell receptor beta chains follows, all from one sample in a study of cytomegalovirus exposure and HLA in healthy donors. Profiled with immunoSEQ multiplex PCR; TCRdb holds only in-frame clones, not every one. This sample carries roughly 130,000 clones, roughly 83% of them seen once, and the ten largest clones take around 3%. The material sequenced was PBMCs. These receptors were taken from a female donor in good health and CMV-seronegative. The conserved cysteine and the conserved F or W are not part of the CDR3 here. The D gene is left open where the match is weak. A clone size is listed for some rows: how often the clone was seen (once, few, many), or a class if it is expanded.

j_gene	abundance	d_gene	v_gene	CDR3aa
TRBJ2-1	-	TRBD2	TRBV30	ASTSGGSSYNEQF
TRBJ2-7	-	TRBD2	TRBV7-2	ASSPREGTYEQY
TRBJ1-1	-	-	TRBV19	ASSIRGSRILHMNTEAF
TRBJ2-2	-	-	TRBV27	ASSATRGGTGELF
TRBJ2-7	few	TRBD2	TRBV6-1	ASSSGTSGYEQY
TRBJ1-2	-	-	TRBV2	ASPAGPAWGT
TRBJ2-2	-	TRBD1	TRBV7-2	ASSILQGAGGELF
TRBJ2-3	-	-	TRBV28	ASSPPPQGSTQY
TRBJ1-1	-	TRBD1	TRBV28	ASYGTGNTEAF
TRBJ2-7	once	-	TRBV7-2	ASSPAPTRAGEQY
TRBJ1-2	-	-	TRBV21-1	ASSKALGQGYGYT
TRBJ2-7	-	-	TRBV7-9	ASSLNGQPY
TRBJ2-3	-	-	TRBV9	ASSVVGSYTDTQY
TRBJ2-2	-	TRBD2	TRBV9	ASSVGGPTGELF
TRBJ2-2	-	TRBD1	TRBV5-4	ASSTRQGPVKGELF
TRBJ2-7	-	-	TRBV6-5	ASSRDLIYEQY
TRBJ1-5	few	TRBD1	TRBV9	ASSVAGGEQPQH
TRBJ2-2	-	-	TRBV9	ASSAGHNTGELF
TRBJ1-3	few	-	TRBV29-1	SAGGGVGNTIY
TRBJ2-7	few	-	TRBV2	ASSESPSLYEQY
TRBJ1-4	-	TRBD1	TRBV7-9	ASSAPGQGDEKLF
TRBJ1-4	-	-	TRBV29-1	SVEGELIGKLF
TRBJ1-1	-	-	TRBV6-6	ASSRQAMNTEAF